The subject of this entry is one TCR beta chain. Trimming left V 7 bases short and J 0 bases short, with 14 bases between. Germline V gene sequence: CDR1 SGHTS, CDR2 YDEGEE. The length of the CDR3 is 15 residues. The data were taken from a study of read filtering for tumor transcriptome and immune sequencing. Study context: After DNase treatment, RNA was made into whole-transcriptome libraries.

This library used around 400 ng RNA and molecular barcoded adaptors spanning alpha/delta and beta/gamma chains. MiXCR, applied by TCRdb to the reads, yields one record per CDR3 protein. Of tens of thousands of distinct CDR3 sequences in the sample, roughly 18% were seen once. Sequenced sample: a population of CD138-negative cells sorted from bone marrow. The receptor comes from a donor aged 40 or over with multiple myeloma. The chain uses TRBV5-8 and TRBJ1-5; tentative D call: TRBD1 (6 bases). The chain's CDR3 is CASSSRGYSNQPQHF. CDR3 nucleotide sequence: TGTGCCAGCTCCAGCAGGGGATATAGCAATCAGCCCCAGCATTTT.